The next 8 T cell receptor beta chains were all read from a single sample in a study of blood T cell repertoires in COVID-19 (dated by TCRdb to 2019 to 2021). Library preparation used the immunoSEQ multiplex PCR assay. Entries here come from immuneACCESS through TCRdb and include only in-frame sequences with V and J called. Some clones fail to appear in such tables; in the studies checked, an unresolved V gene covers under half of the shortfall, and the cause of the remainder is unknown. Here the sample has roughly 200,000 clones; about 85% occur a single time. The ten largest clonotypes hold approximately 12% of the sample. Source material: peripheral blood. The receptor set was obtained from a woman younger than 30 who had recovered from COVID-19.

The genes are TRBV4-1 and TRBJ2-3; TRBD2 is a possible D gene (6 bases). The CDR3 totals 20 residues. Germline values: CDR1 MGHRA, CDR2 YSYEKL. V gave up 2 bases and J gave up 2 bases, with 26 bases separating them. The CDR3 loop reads CASSQPPILRDLRYTDTQYF. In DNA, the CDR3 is TGCGCCAGCAGCCAACCCCCTATCCTCCGGGACTTGCGTTACACAGATACGCAGTATTTT.

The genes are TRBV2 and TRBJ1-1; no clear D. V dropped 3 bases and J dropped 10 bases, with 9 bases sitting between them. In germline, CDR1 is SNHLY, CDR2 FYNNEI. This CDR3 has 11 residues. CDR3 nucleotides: TGTGCCAGCAGTGACGCGGGGAGAGCTTTCTTT. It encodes CASSDAGRAFF.

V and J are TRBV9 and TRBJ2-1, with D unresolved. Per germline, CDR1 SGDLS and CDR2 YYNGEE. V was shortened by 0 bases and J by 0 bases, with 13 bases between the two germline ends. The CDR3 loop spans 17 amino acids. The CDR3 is CASSVVVSPSSYNEQFF. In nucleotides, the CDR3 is TGTGCCAGCAGCGTAGTGGTCTCTCCCAGCTCCTACAATGAGCAGTTCTTC.

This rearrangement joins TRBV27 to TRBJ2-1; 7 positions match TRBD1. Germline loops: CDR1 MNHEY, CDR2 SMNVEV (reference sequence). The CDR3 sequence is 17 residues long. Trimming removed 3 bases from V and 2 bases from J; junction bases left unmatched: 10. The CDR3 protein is CASSFGTELSPYNEQFF. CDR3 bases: TGTGCCAGCAGTTTTGGGACAGAGCTATCCCCCTACAATGAGCAGTTCTTC.

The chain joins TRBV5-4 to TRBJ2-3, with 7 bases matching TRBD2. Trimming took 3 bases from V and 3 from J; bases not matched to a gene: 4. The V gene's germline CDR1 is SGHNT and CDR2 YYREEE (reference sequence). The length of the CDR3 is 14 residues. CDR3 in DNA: TGTGCCAGCAGCTGGGGGGGAAAAACAGATACGCAGTATTTT. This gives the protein CASSWGGKTDTQYF. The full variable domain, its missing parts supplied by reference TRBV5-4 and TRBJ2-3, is ETGVTQSPTHLIKTRGQQVTLRCSSQSGHNTVSWYQQALGQGPQFIFQYYREEENGRGNFPPRFSGLQFPNYSSELNVNALELDDSALYLCASSWGGKTDTQYFGPGTRLTVL.

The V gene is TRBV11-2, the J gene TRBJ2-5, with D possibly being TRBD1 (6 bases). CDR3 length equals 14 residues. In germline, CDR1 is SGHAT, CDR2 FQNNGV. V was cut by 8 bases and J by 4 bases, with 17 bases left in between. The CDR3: CASQPGHRRETQYF. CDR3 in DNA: TGTGCCAGCCAGCCGGGACACAGAAGAGAGACCCAGTACTTC. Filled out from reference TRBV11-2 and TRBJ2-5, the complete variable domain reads EAGVAQSPRYKIIEKRQSVAFWCNPISGHATLYWYQQILGQGPKLLIQFQNNGVVDDSQLPKDRFSAERLKGVDSTLKIQPAKLEDSAVYLCASQPGHRRETQYFGPGTRLLVL.

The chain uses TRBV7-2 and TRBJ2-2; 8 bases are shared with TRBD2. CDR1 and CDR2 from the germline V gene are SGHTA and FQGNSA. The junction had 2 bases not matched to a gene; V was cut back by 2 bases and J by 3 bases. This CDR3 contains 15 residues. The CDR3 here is CASSLIAGYTGELFF. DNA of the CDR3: TGTGCCAGCAGCTTAATAGCGGGGTACACCGGGGAGCTGTTTTTT.

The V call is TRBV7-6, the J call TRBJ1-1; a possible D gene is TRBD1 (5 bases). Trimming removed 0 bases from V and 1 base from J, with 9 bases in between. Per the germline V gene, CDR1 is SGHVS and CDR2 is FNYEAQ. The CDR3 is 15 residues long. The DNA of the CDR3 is TGTGCCAGCAGCTTAGCCGGGACTGCGAACACTGAAGCTTTCTTT. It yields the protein CASSLAGTANTEAFF.